The T cell receptor beta chain described here comes from a study of control samples from healthy donors and cancer patients (dated by TCRdb to 2020 to 2022). Library creation used the immunoSEQ multiplex PCR assay. TCRdb limited this immuneACCESS table to in-frame rearrangements with V and J called. A share of clones is missing; checked studies link under half to unresolved V genes, and the rest is unexplained. This sample comprises about 63,000 clones, around 87% of them detected only once. Of the sample, about 12% falls within the top ten clones. Including the terminal cysteine and phenylalanine, the CDR3 comprises 18 residues. Here the CDR3 DNA is all that survives: 54 bases in frame from base 1. Notes on this clone: Its recognized antigen is unknown. There are no base qualities to consult, and no much larger clone falls within one base.

The material sequenced was PBMCs. The origin of this receptor is a woman between 55 and 75 years old with lung cancer. Here the chain combines TRBV21-1 and TRBJ2-7. TRBV21-1 constitutes a pseudogene. The nucleotide sequence reads TGTGCCAGCTCCTTAGTTTGGCATTCCCCGACCTGCTCCTACGAGCAGTACTTC. Translated, this is CASSLVWHSPTCSYEQYF.